The T cell receptor (beta chain) described here comes from a study of vaccination effects on CD4 cells after COVID-19. Study-wide background: Two convalescent patients gave samples 16 days and one week before vaccination.

Of note for this clone: Its target is unknown.

Ahead of sequencing, the ViraFEST assay grew antigen-specific CD4+ T cells using viral peptide pools. Researchers isolated CD4+ T cells once less than 13 days of culture had elapsed. It was between March and December 2020 that the person had a SARS-CoV-2 infection confirmed by PCR. Trimming left V 0 bases short and J 2 bases short, with 7 bases between. In germline, CDR1 is SGHNT, CDR2 YENEEA. This CDR3 is built from 14 residues. Clones were read by immunoSEQ multiplex PCR, and TCRdb kept only the in-frame ones, dropping some. The table shows fewer than 60,000 clones, with more than 75% occurring only once.

The sample here was CD4+ T cells from PBMCs cultured with HIV peptides, taken before COVID-19 vaccination. Stated subset: HIV-1 Nef peptide pool negative control/reference culture. The chain combines TRBV11-3 with TRBJ2-5; no clear D gene. This sequence originates from a human donor who had a prior SARS-CoV-2 infection. DNA of the CDR3: TGTGCCAGCAGCTTAGATCAGCTACAAGAGACCCAGTACTTC. This encodes CASSLDQLQETQYF.